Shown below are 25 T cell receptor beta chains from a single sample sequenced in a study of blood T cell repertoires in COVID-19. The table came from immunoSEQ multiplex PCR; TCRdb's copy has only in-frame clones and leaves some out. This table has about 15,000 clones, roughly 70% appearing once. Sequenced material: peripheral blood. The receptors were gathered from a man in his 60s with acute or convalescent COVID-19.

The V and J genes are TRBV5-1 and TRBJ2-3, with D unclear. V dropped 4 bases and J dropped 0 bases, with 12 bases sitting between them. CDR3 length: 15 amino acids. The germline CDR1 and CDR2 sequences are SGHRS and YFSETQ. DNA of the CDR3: TGCGCCAGCAGCCCGTGGTCAGGAAGCACAGATACGCAGTATTTT. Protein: CASSPWSGSTDTQYF.

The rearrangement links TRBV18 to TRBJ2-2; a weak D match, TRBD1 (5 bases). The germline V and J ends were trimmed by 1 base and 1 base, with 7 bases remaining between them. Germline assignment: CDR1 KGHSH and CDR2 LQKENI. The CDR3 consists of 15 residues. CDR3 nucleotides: TGTGCCAGCTCACCACTCCAGGGGAACACCGGGGAGCTGTTTTTT. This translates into CASSPLQGNTGELFF. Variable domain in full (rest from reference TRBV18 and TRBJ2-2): NAGVMQNPRHLVRRRGQEARLRCSPMKGHSHVYWYRQLPEEGLKFMVYLQKENIIDESGMPKERFSAEFPKEGPSILRIQQVVRGDSAAYFCASSPLQGNTGELFFGEGSRLTVL.

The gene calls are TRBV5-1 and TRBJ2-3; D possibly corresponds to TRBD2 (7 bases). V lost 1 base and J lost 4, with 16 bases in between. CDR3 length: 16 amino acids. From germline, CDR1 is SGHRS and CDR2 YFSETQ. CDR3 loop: CASSLQAAGAADTQYF. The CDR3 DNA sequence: TGCGCCAGCAGCTTGCAGGCGGCGGGGGCCGCAGATACGCAGTATTTT.

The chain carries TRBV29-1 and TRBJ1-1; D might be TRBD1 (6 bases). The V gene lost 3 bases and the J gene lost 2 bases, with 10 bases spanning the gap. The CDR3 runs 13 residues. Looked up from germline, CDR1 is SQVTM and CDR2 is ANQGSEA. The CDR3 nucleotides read TGCAGCGTTGAGGTCAGGGGAAACACTGAAGCTTTCTTT. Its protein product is CSVEVRGNTEAFF.

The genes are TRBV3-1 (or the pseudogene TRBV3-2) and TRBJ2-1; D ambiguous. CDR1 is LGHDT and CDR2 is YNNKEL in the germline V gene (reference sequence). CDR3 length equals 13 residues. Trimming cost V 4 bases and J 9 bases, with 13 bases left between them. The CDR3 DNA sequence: TGTGCCAGCAGCCCTCCTTATCCGGGTGAGCAGTTCTTC. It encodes CASSPPYPGEQFF.

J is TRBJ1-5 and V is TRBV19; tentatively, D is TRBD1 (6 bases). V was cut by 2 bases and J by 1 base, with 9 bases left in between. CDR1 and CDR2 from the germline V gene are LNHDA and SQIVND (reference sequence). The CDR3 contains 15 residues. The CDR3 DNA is TGTGCCAGTAGTATACTGCAGGGGAGCAATCAGCCCCAGCATTTT. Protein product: CASSILQGSNQPQHF.

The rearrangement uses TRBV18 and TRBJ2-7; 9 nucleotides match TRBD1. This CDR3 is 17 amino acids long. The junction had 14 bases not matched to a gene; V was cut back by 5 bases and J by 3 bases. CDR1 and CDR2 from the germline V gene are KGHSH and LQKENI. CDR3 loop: CASSSRGTGSSRYEQYF. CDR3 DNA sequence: TGTGCCAGCTCATCTAGAGGGACAGGGTCCTCCCGCTACGAGCAGTACTTC.

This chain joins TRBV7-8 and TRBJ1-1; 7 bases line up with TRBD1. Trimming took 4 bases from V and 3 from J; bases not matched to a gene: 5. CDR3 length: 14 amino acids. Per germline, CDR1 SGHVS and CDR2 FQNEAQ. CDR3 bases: TGTGCCAGCAGCTACCAAACAGGGGACACTGAAGCTTTCTTT. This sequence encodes CASSYQTGDTEAFF.

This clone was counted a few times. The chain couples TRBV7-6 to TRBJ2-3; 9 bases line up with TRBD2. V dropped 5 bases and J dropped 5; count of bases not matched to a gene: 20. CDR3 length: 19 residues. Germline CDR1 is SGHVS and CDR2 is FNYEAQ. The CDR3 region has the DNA TGTGCCAGCAGCCCCGGTGCTCGAGGGCTAGCGGGATTGGTAGATACGCAGTATTTT. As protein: CASSPGARGLAGLVDTQYF.

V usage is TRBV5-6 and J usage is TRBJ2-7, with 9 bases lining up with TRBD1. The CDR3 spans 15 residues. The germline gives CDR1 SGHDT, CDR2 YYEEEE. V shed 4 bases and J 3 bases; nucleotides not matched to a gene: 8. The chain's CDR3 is CASSLHGTGNYEQYF. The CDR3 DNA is TGTGCCAGCAGCCTGCATGGGACAGGGAACTACGAGCAGTACTTC. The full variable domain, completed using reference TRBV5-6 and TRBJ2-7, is DAGVTQSPTHLIKTRGQQVTLRCSPKSGHDTVSWYQQALGQGPQFIFQYYEEEERQRGNFPDRFSGHQFPNYSSELNVNALLLGDSALYLCASSLHGTGNYEQYFGPGTRLTVT.

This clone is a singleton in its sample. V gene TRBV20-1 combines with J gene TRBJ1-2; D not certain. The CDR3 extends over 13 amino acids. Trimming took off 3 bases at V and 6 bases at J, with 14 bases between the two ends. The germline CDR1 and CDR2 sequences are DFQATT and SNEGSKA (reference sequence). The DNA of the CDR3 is TGCAGTGCTAGTCTCGGGAGGGCGGATGGCTACACCTTC. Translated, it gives CSASLGRADGYTF.

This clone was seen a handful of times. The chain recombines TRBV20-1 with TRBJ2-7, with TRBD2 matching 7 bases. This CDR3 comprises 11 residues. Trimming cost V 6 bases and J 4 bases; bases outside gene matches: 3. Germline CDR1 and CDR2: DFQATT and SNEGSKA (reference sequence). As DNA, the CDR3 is TGCAGTGCCATGGGAGGGTACGAGCAGTACTTC. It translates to CSAMGGYEQYF.

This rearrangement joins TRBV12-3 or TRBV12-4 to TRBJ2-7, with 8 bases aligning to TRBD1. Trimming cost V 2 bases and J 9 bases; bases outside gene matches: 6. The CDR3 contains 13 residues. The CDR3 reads CASSLSRGQGQYF. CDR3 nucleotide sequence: TGTGCCAGCAGTTTATCCAGGGGGCAGGGGCAGTACTTC.

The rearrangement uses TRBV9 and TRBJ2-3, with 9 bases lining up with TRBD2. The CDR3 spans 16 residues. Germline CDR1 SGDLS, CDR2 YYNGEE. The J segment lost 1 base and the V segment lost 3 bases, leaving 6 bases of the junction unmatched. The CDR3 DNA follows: TGTGCCAGCAGCGCCACTCGGACTAGCGGCACAGATACGCAGTATTTT. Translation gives CASSATRTSGTDTQYF.

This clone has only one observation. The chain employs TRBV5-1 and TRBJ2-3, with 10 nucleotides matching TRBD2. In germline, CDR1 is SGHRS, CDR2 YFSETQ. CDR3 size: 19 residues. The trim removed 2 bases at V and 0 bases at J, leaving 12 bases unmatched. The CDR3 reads CASSLGVNSGGTSTDTQYF. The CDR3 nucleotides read TGCGCCAGCAGCTTAGGGGTAAATAGCGGGGGGACTAGCACAGATACGCAGTATTTT.

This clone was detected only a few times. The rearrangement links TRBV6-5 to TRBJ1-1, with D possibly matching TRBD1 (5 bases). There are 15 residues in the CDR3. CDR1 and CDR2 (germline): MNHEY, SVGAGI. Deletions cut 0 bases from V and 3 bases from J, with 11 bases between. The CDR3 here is CASSYSSRGDTEAFF. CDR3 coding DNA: TGTGCCAGCAGTTACTCTTCCCGGGGGGACACTGAAGCTTTCTTT.

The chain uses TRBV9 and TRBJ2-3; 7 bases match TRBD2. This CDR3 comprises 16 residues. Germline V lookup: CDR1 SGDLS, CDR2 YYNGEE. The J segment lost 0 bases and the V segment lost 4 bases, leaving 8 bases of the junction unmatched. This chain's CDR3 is CASSPWTGGSTDTQYF. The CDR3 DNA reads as TGTGCCAGCAGCCCCTGGACCGGGGGGAGCACAGATACGCAGTATTTT.

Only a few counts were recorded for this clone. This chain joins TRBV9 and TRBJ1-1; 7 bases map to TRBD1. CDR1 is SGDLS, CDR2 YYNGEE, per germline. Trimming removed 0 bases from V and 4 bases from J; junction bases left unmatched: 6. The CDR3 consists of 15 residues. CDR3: CASSVVSGGITEAFF. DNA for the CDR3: TGTGCCAGCAGCGTAGTTTCAGGGGGAATCACTGAAGCTTTCTTT.

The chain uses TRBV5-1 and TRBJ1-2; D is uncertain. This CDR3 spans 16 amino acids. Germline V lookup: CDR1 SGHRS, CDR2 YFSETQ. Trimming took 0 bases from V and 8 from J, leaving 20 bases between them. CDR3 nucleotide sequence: TGCGCCAGCAGCTTGGAGGTGGGAGGCCTCGCGGGAGGCTACACCTTC. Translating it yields CASSLEVGGLAGGYTF.

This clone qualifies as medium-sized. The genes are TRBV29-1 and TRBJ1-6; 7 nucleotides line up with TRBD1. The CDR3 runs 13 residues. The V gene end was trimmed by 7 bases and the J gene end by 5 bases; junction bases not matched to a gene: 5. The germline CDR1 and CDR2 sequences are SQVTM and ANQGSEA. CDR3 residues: CSALTGDNSPLHF. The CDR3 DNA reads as TGCAGCGCCCTAACAGGGGATAATTCACCCCTCCACTTT.

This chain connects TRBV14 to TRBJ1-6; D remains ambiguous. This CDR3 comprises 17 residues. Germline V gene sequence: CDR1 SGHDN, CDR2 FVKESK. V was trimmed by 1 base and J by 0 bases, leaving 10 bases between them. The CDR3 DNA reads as TGTGCCAGCAGCCAAGGACGGAGGAGCTCCTATAATTCACCCCTCCACTTT. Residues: CASSQGRRSSYNSPLHF. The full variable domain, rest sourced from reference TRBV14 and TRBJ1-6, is EAGVTQFPSHSVIEKGQTVTLRCDPISGHDNLYWYRRVMGKEIKFLLHFVKESKQDESGMPNNRFLAERTGGTYSTLKVQPAELEDSGVYFCASSQGRRSSYNSPLHFGNGTRLTVT.

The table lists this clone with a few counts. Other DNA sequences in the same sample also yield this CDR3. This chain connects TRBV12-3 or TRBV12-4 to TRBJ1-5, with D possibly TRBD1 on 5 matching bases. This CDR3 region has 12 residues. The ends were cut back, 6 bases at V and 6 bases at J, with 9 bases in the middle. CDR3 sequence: CASSAGGQPQHF. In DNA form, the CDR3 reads TGTGCCAGCAGCGCGGGGGGTCAGCCCCAGCATTTT.

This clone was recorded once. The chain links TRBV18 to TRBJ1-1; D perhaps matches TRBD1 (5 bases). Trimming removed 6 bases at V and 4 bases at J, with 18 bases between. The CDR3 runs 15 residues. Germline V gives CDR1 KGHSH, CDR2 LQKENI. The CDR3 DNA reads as TGTGCCAGCTCGAAATATGGGCCGGGGGGCACTGAAGCTTTCTTT. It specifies CASSKYGPGGTEAFF.

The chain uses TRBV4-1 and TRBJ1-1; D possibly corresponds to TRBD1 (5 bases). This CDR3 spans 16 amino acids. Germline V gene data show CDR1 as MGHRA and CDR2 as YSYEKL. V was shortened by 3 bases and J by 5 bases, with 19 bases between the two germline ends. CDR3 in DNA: TGCGCCAGCAGCCACAGGAGGGGCGGGCTGGGGACTGAAGCTTTCTTT. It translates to CASSHRRGGLGTEAFF.

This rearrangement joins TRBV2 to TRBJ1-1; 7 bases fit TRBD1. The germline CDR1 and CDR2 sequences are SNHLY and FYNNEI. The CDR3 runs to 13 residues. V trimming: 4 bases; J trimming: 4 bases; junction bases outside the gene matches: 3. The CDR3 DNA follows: TGTGCCAGCAGTGTGGCAGGGGGCACTGAAGCTTTCTTT. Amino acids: CASSVAGGTEAFF.